Listed below are T cell receptor beta chains from one sample, sequenced in a study of radiotherapy plus CTLA-4 blockade in lung cancer. TCRdb keeps only in-frame clones here, not all; method: immunoSEQ multiplex PCR. The sample has around 41,000 clones, around 70% seen once. Sequenced here: peripheral blood, sampled from a patient treated with radiotherapy plus ipilimumab. The receptors come from a human donor with non-small cell lung cancer who had a partial response to radiotherapy plus ipilimumab. Each CDR3 is given with its conserved first and last residue. The D gene is left open where the match is weak.

d_gene | j_gene | v_gene | CDR3aa
. | TRBJ2-5 | TRBV5-1 | CASERGDRLGGWETQYF
. | TRBJ2-5 | TRBV6-6 | CASMRAGETQYF
TRBD1 | TRBJ1-1 | TRBV6-1 | CASSEWDRDNTEAFF
. | . | TRBV5-1 | CASSPGQGYYEQYF
. | TRBJ2-7 | TRBV5-1 | CASSLALGTYEQYF
. | TRBJ2-7 | TRBV7-9 | CASSLVREKDEQYF
. | TRBJ1-1 | TRBV7-3 | CASSLLTGGEAFF
. | TRBJ2-3 | TRBV6-1 | CASSLLGYTDTQYF
. | TRBJ2-1 | TRBV30 | CAWSVLPPVAVAYNEQFF
. | TRBJ2-1 | TRBV11-2 | CASSLAGPLYNEQFF
. | TRBJ1-1 | TRBV7-8 | CASSSLPQGGGTEAFF
. | TRBJ2-1 | TRBV6-5 | CASSYGRNEQFF
. | TRBJ2-1 | TRBV5-6 | CASSPAPEAPPEQFF
. | TRBJ2-3 | TRBV6-4 | CASSDSRGDTQYF
. | TRBJ1-2 | TRBV10-3 | CAISESTLTEEGYTF
. | TRBJ1-1 | TRBV30 | CAWSTSNTEAFF
TRBD2 | TRBJ2-1 | TRBV14 | CASSLGLAGYGEQFF
. | TRBJ1-1 | TRBV6-4 | CASSSDELTEAFF
. | TRBJ1-2 | TRBV5-1 | CASSELQGTYGYTF
. | TRBJ1-5 | TRBV18 | CASSPRGRNQPQHF
. | TRBJ1-5 | TRBV19 | CTSSIGRQENQPQHF
TRBD1 | TRBJ2-5 | TRBV7-3 | CASSQTGGPQYF
. | TRBJ1-1 | TRBV6-1 | CASSWTGDGTEAFF
. | TRBJ1-1 | TRBV2 | CASHGNTEAFF
. | TRBJ2-1 | TRBV4-1 | CASSQGGNEQFF
. | TRBJ1-4 | TRBV7-6 | CASSLLLGAVFF
. | TRBJ1-2 | TRBV25-1 | CASSVSVGGYTF
TRBD2 | . | TRBV7-6 | CASSSGGLGYEQYF